The TCR beta chain described here comes from a study of T cell responses to AZD1222 COVID-19 vaccine. Using immunoSEQ multiplex PCR, the repertoire was profiled, and TCRdb retains in-frame clones only, with some absent. The sample shows 85,000 to 90,000 clones, around 90% of them seen only once. V was pared by 0 bases and J by 5 bases, with 12 bases of the junction left unmatched. The CDR3 sequence is 17 residues long. The germline gives CDR1 SGDLS, CDR2 YYNGEE. The sample consisted of peripheral blood, taken 28 days after the second AZD1222 dose. This receptor was identified in an adult who received the AZD1222 COVID-19 vaccine. The V gene is TRBV9, the J gene TRBJ2-7; 9 bases agree with TRBD2. The CDR3 is CASSVGTSERGYDEQYF. In DNA form, the CDR3 reads TGTGCCAGCAGCGTAGGGACTAGCGAACGGGGGTACGACGAGCAGTACTTC.